One sample yielded the 4 T cell receptor beta chains listed below, sequenced in a study of T cell clonality in common variable immunodeficiency. For these receptors, no antigen is known. This table comes from immunoSEQ multiplex PCR, and its TCRdb copy is limited to in-frame clones, with some not included. This repertoire holds about 20,000 clones, and none appear only once. Study-wide findings and caveats: Reportedly, TCR beta sequences from common variable immunodeficiency showed fewer deletions and N-nucleotide insertions.

The source material was peripheral blood mononuclear cells. These receptors all come from a human donor with common variable immunodeficiency.

CDR3 sequence: CASSYGTTQPQHF. The CDR3 bases that were read are TGTGCCAGCAGTTACGGAACTACCCAGCCC. The chain joins TRBV6-2 or TRBV6-3 to TRBJ1-5; no reliable D call. The CDR3 end is not reached by the read, which stops 3 residues before it; the germline J gene fills it in. Germline V CDR1 and CDR2: MNHEY, SVGEGT. Trimming took 2 bases from V and 7 from J, leaving 9 bases between them. This CDR3 spans 13 amino acids.

This clone was seen a handful of times. The DNA ends 3 residues before the CDR3 does, and the rest of the CDR3 is filled in from the germline J gene. The chain couples TRBV7-2 to TRBJ2-5; a possible D gene is TRBD2 (5 bases). The CDR3 sequence is 13 residues long. Germline lookup yields CDR1 SGHTA and CDR2 FQGNSA. V lost 5 bases and J 5 bases, leaving 12 bases between the germline ends. CDR3 DNA (partial): TGTGCCAGCAGCCGAAAGCGGAAGGAGACC. Protein sequence: CASSRKRKET. The entire CDR3 is CASSRKRKETQYF.

This clone occurred a few times. The read halts 3 residues ahead of the CDR3 end, with the missing end drawn from the germline J gene. The chain is built from TRBV7-6 and TRBJ2-3; D is unclear. Germline V gene sequence: CDR1 SGHVS, CDR2 FNYEAQ. V lost 1 base and J lost 3, with 5 bases in between. The CDR3 has 13 amino acids. The part of the CDR3 DNA that was read is TGTGCCAGCAGCTTAGTACTAACAGATACG. It is translated as CASSLVLTDT. In full, the CDR3 reads CASSLVLTDTQYF.

With regard to this clone: One junction end disagrees with the germline gene, perhaps due to a read error. With the read ending 3 residues before the CDR3 end, the germline J gene is used to fill in that end. V gene TRBV7-9 combines with J gene TRBJ1-1; weak D call: TRBD1 (5 bases). The CDR3 spans 12 residues. Germline V CDR1 and CDR2: SEHNR, FQNEAQ (reference sequence). Incomplete CDR3 DNA: TGTTCCAGCAGGACGACAGCGTCTGAA. Its translation is CSSRTTASE. The complete CDR3 sequence is CSSRTTASEAFF.